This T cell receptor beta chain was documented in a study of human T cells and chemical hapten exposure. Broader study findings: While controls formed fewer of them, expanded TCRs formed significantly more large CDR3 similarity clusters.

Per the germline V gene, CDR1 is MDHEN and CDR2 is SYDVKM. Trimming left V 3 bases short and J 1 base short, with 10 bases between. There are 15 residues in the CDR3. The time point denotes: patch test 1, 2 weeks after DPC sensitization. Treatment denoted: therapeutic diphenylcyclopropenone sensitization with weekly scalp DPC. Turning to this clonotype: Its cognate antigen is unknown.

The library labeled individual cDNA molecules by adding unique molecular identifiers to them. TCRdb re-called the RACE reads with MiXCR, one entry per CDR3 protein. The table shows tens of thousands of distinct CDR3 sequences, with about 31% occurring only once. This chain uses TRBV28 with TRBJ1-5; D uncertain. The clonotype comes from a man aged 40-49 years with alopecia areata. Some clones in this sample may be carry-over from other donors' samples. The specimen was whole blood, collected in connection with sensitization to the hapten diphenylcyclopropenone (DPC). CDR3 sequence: CASSFPGTSNQPQHF. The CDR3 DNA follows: TGTGCCAGCAGTTTCCCGGGAACGAGCAATCAGCCCCAGCATTTT.